The TCR beta chain under discussion was sequenced for a study of cytomegalovirus exposure and HLA in healthy donors. For this clone: The junction and the germline gene differ at one end; a read error may be behind it.

Generated by immunoSEQ multiplex PCR, the TCRdb table keeps only in-frame clones and is missing some. This table holds around 60,000 clones, 96% found once. Input material: PBMCs. The source of this sequence is a woman aged 18 to 35 in good health and CMV-seronegative.

The CDR3 sequence: CAWSHGRSDQPQHF. The CDR3 region has the DNA TGTGCCTGGAGTCACGGACGTAGCGATCAGCCCCAGCATTTT. The gene calls are TRBV30 and TRBJ1-5; D call uncertain. Germline CDR1 GTSNPN, CDR2 SVGIG (reference sequence). The CDR3 spans 14 residues.